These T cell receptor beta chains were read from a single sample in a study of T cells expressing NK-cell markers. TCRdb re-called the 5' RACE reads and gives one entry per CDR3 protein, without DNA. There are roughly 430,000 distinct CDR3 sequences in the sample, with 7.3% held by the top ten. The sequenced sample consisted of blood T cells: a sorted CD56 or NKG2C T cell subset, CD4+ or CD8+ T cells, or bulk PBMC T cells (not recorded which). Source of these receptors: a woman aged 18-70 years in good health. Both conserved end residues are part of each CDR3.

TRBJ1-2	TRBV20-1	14	CSAGTGIEGYGYTF
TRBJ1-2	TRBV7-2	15	CASSLGRQGGYGYTF
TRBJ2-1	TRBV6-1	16	CASSTPAGGPVNEQFF
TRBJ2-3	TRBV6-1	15	CASRALAVSTDTQYF
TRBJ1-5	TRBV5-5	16	CASSLNPGQKNQPQHF
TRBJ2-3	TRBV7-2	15	CASSLSGSSTDTQYF
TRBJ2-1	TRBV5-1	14	CASSLNQNRQLRFF
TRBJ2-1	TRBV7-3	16	CASSHIGAGGYNEQFF
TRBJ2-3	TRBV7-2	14	CASSLHLRGDTQYF
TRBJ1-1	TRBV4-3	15	CASSHASGQNTEAFF
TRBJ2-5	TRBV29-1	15	CSVPPRDRPEETQYF
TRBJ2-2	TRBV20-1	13	CSAPHAGGGELFF
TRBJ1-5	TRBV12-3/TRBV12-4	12	CASNTWGQPQHF
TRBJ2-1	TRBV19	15	CASSILAGGGNEQFF
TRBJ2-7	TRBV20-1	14	CSARRTGGRDEQYF
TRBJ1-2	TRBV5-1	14	CASSLVPANYGYTF
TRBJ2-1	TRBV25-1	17	CASRGAPGTSALWEQFF
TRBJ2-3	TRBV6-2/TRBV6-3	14	CASSVGVSSDTQYF
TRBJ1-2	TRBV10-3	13	CAISEVEGYGYTF
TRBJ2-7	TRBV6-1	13	CASSLSLGYEQYF
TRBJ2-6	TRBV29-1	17	CSVVSASGSSGANVLTF
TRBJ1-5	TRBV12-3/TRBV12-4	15	CASSLQDASNQPQHF
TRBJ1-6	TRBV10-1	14	CASQGSSYNSPLHF
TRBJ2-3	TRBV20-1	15	CSALEVGGLTDTQYF
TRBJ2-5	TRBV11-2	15	CASSPEAGTAETQYF
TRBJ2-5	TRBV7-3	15	CASSLNGRHQETQYF
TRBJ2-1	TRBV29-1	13	CSVGFDTNNEQFF
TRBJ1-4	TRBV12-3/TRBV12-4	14	CASSLAGGREKLFF
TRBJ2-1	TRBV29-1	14	CSVEDLGRATEQFF
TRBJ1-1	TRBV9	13	CASSVGAGYQAFF
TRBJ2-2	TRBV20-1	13	CSAIQPNTGELFF
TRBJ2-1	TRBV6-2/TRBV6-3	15	CASRYIRGPYNEQFF
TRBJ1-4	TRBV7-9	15	CASSLVGTLNEKLFF
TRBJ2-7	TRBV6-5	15	CASSYRSTGPYEQYF
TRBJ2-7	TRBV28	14	CASRRGTAAYEQYF
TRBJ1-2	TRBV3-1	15	CASSQDRDRGYGYTF
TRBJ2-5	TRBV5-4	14	CASSPGLEVQTQYF
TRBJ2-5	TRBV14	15	CASSQVRYRTETQYF
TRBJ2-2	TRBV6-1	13	CATGSFNTGELFF
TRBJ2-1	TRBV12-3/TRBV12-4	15	CASSRLAGGYGEQFF
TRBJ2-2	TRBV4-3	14	CASSQVLGPGELFF
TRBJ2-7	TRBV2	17	CASGPPGLAKSSYEQYF
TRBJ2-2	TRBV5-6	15	CASSTGLINTWELFF
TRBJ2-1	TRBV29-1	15	CSVDGGRTGVAEQFF
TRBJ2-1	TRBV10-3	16	CAISGGGLAAYNEQFF
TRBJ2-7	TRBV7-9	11	CASSFSGEQYF
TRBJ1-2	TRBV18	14	CASSQLGRNYGYTF
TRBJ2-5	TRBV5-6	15	CASSLDVSGQETQYF
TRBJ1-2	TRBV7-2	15	CASSPNRGWSDGYTF
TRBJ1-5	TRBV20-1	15	CSAQTGDYSNQPQHF
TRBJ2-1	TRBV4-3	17	CASSQGPARGSYNEQFF
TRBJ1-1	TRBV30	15	CAWSALMGSNTEAFF
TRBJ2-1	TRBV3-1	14	CASSSAQGFNEQFF
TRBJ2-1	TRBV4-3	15	CASSFVGDLYNEQFF
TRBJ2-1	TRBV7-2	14	CASSLQGPYNEQFF
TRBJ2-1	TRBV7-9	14	CASSLEGGDNEQFF